The following is a T cell receptor beta chain sequence with its context. What it recognizes is unknown. Germline is not matched at one junction end, which may reflect a read error. This entry is derived from a study of cytomegalovirus exposure and HLA in healthy donors. For the study at large: An earlier analysis identified 117 million unique TCR beta sequences in about 179 million T cells.

The study's findings and limits: In a later analysis, common viral pathogens appeared linked to several of the most significant clusters.

Amplification used 60 Vbeta primers and 13 Jbeta primers. Produced via immunoSEQ multiplex PCR; TCRdb's table is partial and in-frame only. Of over 150,000 clones in the sample, around 79% were seen once. Though probably carrying unrecorded immune exposures, donors were nominally healthy at sampling. Sequencing was performed on PBMCs. This clonotype originated in a woman under 30 in good health and CMV-seronegative.

The CDR3 protein is CATSRTSGVPGELFF. DNA of the CDR3: TGTGCCACCAGTAGGACTAGCGGGGTCCCCGGGGAGCTGTTTTTT. This chain links TRBV10-3 with TRBJ2-2; 12 nucleotides match TRBD2. The germline CDR1 and CDR2 sequences are ENHRY and SYGVKD. This CDR3 comprises 15 residues.